The 25 T cell receptor beta chains below were found in one sample sequenced in a study of siplizumab effects on memory and regulatory T cells. Only in-frame clones appear in the TCRdb table, and some are missing; sequencing was by immunoSEQ multiplex PCR. The table has approximately 110,000 clones, 90% to 95% seen once. The sequencing sample was made of CD4+ T cells sorted from blood. The receptors come from a human donor in good health.

The rearrangement links TRBV7-3 to TRBJ2-5; the D gene is possibly TRBD2 (5 bases). There are 14 residues in the CDR3. Germline lookup yields CDR1 SGHTA and CDR2 FQGTGA. The V gene lost 5 bases and the J gene lost 2 bases, with 12 bases spanning the gap. The CDR3 loop is CASSPTRGQETQYF. CDR3 nucleotide sequence: TGTGCCAGCAGCCCCACTCGGGGTCAAGAGACCCAGTACTTC.

J is TRBJ2-2 and V is TRBV25-1, with D perhaps TRBD2 (5 bases). The V end lost 1 base, the J end lost 9 bases, and 15 bases lay between the germline ends. CDR1 is MGHDK, CDR2 SYGVNS, per germline. The CDR3 covers 15 residues. Written as DNA, the CDR3 is TGTGCCAGCAGTGAATTCCGGGTTGGGGAGCGGGAGCTGTTTTTT. It encodes CASSEFRVGERELFF.

The rearrangement uses TRBV4-2 and TRBJ1-6, with 10 bases that match TRBD1. The V segment lost 0 bases and the J segment 11 bases; nucleotides outside the gene matches: 4. This CDR3 is 15 amino acids long. Germline V gives CDR1 LGHNA, CDR2 YNFKEQ. Here the CDR3 reads CASSQEDRGGAPLHF. DNA for the CDR3: TGTGCCAGCAGCCAAGAGGACAGGGGGGGAGCACCCCTCCACTTT.

The chain recombines TRBV4-1 with TRBJ1-1; 10 bases match TRBD1. The CDR3 sequence is 13 residues long. With V trimmed by 4 bases and J by 12 bases, 8 bases remained unmatched. Germline V gene data show CDR1 as MGHRA and CDR2 as YSYEKL. The CDR3 loop reads CASSPRQGAKTFF. CDR3 in DNA: TGCGCCAGCAGCCCAAGACAGGGGGCGAAGACTTTCTTT.

The V and J genes are TRBV10-3 and TRBJ1-2; D is unresolved. The germline V gene has CDR1 ENHRY and CDR2 SYGVKD. This CDR3 is 11 amino acids long. V was trimmed by 2 bases and J by 9 bases, leaving 7 bases between them. The CDR3 region has the DNA TGTGCCATCAGTGAGGGAAACAGCTACACCTTC. Its translation: CAISEGNSYTF.

The CDR3 DNA reads TGTGCCAGCAGCGGATACGGGAACACCGGGGAGCTGTTTTTT. This translates into CASSGYGNTGELFF. The rearrangement links TRBV7-2 to TRBJ2-2; unclear D gene. This CDR3 region has 14 residues. V lost 5 bases and J 1 base, leaving 8 bases between the germline ends. CDR1 is SGHTA, CDR2 FQGNSA, per germline.

J is TRBJ2-7 and V is TRBV30; 9 positions match TRBD1. This CDR3 contains 15 residues. V was clipped by 4 bases and J by 3 bases; unmatched bases: 10. The germline gives CDR1 GTSNPN, CDR2 SVGIG (reference sequence). The CDR3 loop reads CAWTSKGQGSYEQYF. In DNA, the CDR3 is TGTGCCTGGACCTCTAAAGGACAGGGGAGCTACGAGCAGTACTTC. Full variable domain (rest looked up from reference TRBV30 and TRBJ2-7): SQTIHQWPATLVQPVGSPLSLECTVEGTSNPNLYWYRQAAGRGLQLLFYSVGIGQISSEVPQNLSASRPQDRQFILSSKKLLLSDSGFYLCAWTSKGQGSYEQYFGPGTRLTVT.

This chain joins TRBV7-9 and TRBJ2-7; D not certain. There are 12 residues in the CDR3. The ends were cut back, 5 bases at V and 1 base at J, with 6 bases in the middle. Looked up from germline, CDR1 is SEHNR and CDR2 is FQNEAQ (reference sequence). The CDR3 bases are TGTGCCAGCAGCCCAGGTTCCTACGAGCAGTACTTC. As protein: CASSPGSYEQYF. Using reference TRBV7-9 and TRBJ2-7 for the parts outside the CDR3, the full variable domain is DTGVSQNPRHKITKRGQNVTFRCDPISEHNRLYWYRQTLGQGPEFLTYFQNEAQLEKSRLLSDRFSAERPKGSFSTLEIQRTEQGDSAMYLCASSPGSYEQYFGPGTRLTVT.

The table lists this clone with a few counts. This chain uses TRBV20-1 with TRBJ1-1, with no clear D. This CDR3 spans 11 amino acids. The V end lost 1 base, the J end lost 4 bases, and 4 bases lay between the germline ends. CDR1 is DFQATT, CDR2 SNEGSKA, per germline (reference sequence). CDR3 in amino acids: CSARGATEAFF. CDR3 nucleotides: TGCAGTGCTAGAGGGGCCACTGAAGCTTTCTTT.

In its sample, this clone was seen once. V gene TRBV5-8 combines with J gene TRBJ1-5; 9 bases line up with TRBD1. V was pared by 4 bases and J by 4 bases, with 12 bases of the junction left unmatched. Germline V CDR1 and CDR2: SGHTS, YDEGEE. The CDR3 spans 17 residues. CDR3 coding DNA: TGTGCCAGCAGCCATTATATTGGACAGGGGTTTAATCAGCCCCAGCATTTT. Its translation: CASSHYIGQGFNQPQHF.

This chain uses TRBV11-1 with TRBJ1-1; D call uncertain. V was shortened by 1 base and J by 7 bases, with 10 bases between the two germline ends. The CDR3 loop spans 13 amino acids. Germline values: CDR1 SGHAT, CDR2 FQDESV (reference sequence). CDR3 loop: CASSLGAINEAFF. CDR3 sequence (DNA): TGTGCCAGCAGCTTAGGGGCGATTAATGAAGCTTTCTTT.

The chain combines TRBV29-1 with TRBJ1-1; D remains ambiguous. The V gene's germline CDR1 is SQVTM and CDR2 ANQGSEA. This CDR3 region has 13 residues. Between the trimmed V and J ends, which lost 1 base and 0 bases, there was a span of 6 bases. In nucleotides, the CDR3 is TGCAGCGTTGAAGGCAGGATGAACACTGAAGCTTTCTTT. Amino acids: CSVEGRMNTEAFF.

The chain recombines TRBV9 with TRBJ1-2, with TRBD1 as a possible D gene (5 bases). V was shortened by 4 bases and J by 2 bases, with 15 bases between the two germline ends. The CDR3 contains 15 residues. In germline, CDR1 is SGDLS, CDR2 YYNGEE. The CDR3 region has the DNA TGTGCCAGCAGCCCTCGCGCCGGGACCAACTATGGCTACACCTTC. Its translation: CASSPRAGTNYGYTF.

This clone was recorded only once. In nucleotides, the CDR3 is TGTGCCAGCAGTGACAGGGAGAGCACTGAAGCTTTCTTT. Its protein product is CASSDRESTEAFF. The V call is TRBV2, the J call TRBJ1-1; D may be TRBD1 (5 bases). The V end lost 3 bases, the J end lost 4 bases, and 9 bases lay between the germline ends. There are 13 residues in the CDR3. Germline values: CDR1 SNHLY, CDR2 FYNNEI.

The gene calls are TRBV7-2 and TRBJ2-1; 10 bases fit TRBD1. Germline lookup yields CDR1 SGHTA and CDR2 FQGNSA. V lost 3 bases and J lost 10; bases outside the gene matches: 9. The CDR3 loop spans 15 amino acids. The CDR3 region is CASSFRRDRGMEQFF. The CDR3 coding sequence is TGTGCCAGCAGCTTCCGGAGGGACAGGGGTATGGAGCAGTTCTTC.

In nucleotides, the CDR3 is TGTGCCAGCAGCCCAACCGGGACCCCCTACGAGCAGTACTTC. Translation: CASSPTGTPYEQYF. The V and J genes are TRBV7-9 and TRBJ2-7; D might be TRBD1 or TRBD2, each matching 5 bases. Germline CDR1 reads SEHNR; CDR2 reads FQNEAQ (reference sequence). V was shortened by 5 bases and J by 2 bases, with 13 bases between the two germline ends. The CDR3 is 14 amino acids.

The V gene is TRBV5-4, the J gene TRBJ2-1; 10 nucleotides match TRBD2. Germline V gene sequence: CDR1 SGHNT, CDR2 YYREEE (reference sequence). This CDR3 spans 16 amino acids. The trim removed 5 bases at V and 8 bases at J, leaving 13 bases unmatched. The CDR3 protein is CASSSLPALAGDEQFF. In DNA form, the CDR3 reads TGTGCCAGCAGTTCCCTCCCCGCGCTAGCGGGAGATGAGCAGTTCTTC.

The V and J genes are TRBV19 and TRBJ1-5; 9 positions agree with TRBD1. Losses at the gene ends were 5 bases for V and 1 base for J; bases not matched to a gene: 3. Per germline, CDR1 LNHDA and CDR2 SQIVND (reference sequence). CDR3 length: 15 amino acids. The CDR3 DNA is TGTGCCAGTAGTTGGGACAGGGCCAGCAATCAGCCCCAGCATTTT. Amino acids: CASSWDRASNQPQHF. Full variable domain (outside the CDR3, taken from reference TRBV19 and TRBJ1-5): DGGITQSPKYLFRKEGQNVTLSCEQNLNHDAMYWYRQDPGQGLRLIYYSQIVNDFQKGDIAEGYSVSREKKESFPLTVTSAQKNPTAFYLCASSWDRASNQPQHFGDGTRLSIL.

The chain joins TRBV6-1 to TRBJ1-3; D gene uncertain. Germline V gene sequence: CDR1 MNHNS, CDR2 SASEGT. The CDR3 is 14 amino acids. Trimming cost V 4 bases and J 4 bases, with 11 bases left between them. The CDR3 region is CASSARAKGNTIYF. Here the CDR3 DNA reads TGTGCCAGCAGTGCTCGGGCGAAGGGAAACACCATATATTTT.

CDR3 in DNA: TGTGCCAGCAGTGCACAGGGTCCGACTGAAGCTTTCTTT. It codes for CASSAQGPTEAFF. V usage is TRBV27 and J usage is TRBJ1-1, with D perhaps TRBD1 (6 bases). Germline V gene sequence: CDR1 MNHEY, CDR2 SMNVEV (reference sequence). The CDR3 runs to 13 residues. Trimming pared 5 bases from V and 5 bases from J, leaving 12 bases between.

V is TRBV30 and J is TRBJ1-1; D unclear. The CDR3 is made up of 13 amino acids. V lost 7 bases to trimming and J lost 0 bases, with 12 bases between them. CDR1 is GTSNPN, CDR2 SVGIG, per germline (reference sequence). The DNA for the CDR3 is TGTGCCTCGTTTCAGAGATTGAACACTGAAGCTTTCTTT. This translates into CASFQRLNTEAFF.

This clone appeared a single time. The rearrangement joins TRBV6-5 to TRBJ2-7, with D possibly matching TRBD2 (6 bases). Trimming removed 0 bases from V and 0 bases from J, with 12 bases in between. This CDR3 spans 16 amino acids. Germline values: CDR1 MNHEY, CDR2 SVGAGI. This chain's CDR3 is CASSYSMAGNSYEQYF. The CDR3 DNA reads as TGTGCCAGCAGTTACTCGATGGCGGGAAACTCCTACGAGCAGTACTTC.

The chain combines TRBV7-9 with TRBJ2-3; 10 bases map to TRBD2. The CDR3 is made up of 18 amino acids. Unmatched junction bases numbered 12, after V lost 2 bases and J lost 4 bases. The germline V gene encodes CDR1 SEHNR and CDR2 FQNEAQ (reference sequence). This chain's CDR3 is CASSLRELAGGYSDTQYF. The CDR3, as DNA: TGTGCCAGCAGCTTACGGGAGTTAGCGGGGGGTTACTCAGATACGCAGTATTTT.

This chain links TRBV18 with TRBJ2-2; D gene ambiguous. The CDR3 covers 16 residues. Between the trimmed V and J ends, which lost 3 bases and 0 bases, there was a span of 11 bases. In germline, CDR1 is KGHSH, CDR2 LQKENI. DNA for the CDR3: TGTGCCAGCTCACCTTTGGCCGGAGCGAACACCGGGGAGCTGTTTTTT. Translating it yields CASSPLAGANTGELFF.

The V gene is TRBV11-3, the J gene TRBJ2-7, with TRBD1 as a possible D gene (5 bases). Germline V gives CDR1 SGHNT, CDR2 YENEEA. There are 17 residues in the CDR3. V lost 2 bases, J lost 4 bases, and 21 bases lay in between. The CDR3 spells CASSLNYRKIRGYEQYF. The DNA of the CDR3 is TGTGCCAGCAGCTTAAACTACAGGAAAATACGCGGTTACGAGCAGTACTTC.